The clone carrying this TCR beta chain has only one observation. Its specificity is unknown. Here immunoSEQ multiplex PCR was the method, and the copy in TCRdb shows in-frame clones only, minus some. The data show 160,000 or so clones, with around nine tenths seen just once and around 2.6% held by the top ten. The ends were cut back, 6 bases at V and 6 bases at J, with 9 bases in the middle. The CDR3 sequence is 12 residues long. The data are from a study of T cell responses to AZD1222 COVID-19 vaccine. Points from the study as a whole: Donors skewed white British and female; clonal diversity was possibly underestimated.

This receptor was taken from an adult in good health. The chain recombines TRBV12-3 or TRBV12-4 with TRBJ1-5; unclear D gene. Sequenced here: peripheral blood, sampled on day 0 of AZD1222 vaccination. Here the CDR3 DNA reads TGTGCCAGCAGCCCACAGAGTCAGCCCCAGCATTTT. Its protein is CASSPQSQPQHF.